This T cell receptor (beta chain) was recorded in a study of identical twins. Study findings and constraints: Insertions were reduced in abundant cord blood beta clonotypes but not in memory repertoires.

There are 14 residues in the CDR3. Germline V gives CDR1 MRHNA, CDR2 SNTAGT. V dropped 8 bases and J dropped 6; count of bases not matched to a gene: 7. Carrying unique molecular identifiers, the cDNA also gained a universal primer site through template switching. TCRdb recomputed calls from the 5' RACE reads with MiXCR, one row per CDR3 protein. The data hold about 240,000 distinct CDR3 sequences, with about 12% observed a single time. As regards this clonotype: Its target is unknown. This may be a read error, as it is one base from a much larger clone.

The sample was also reused in another study, on yellow fever vaccine responses in identical twins.

This TCR was sampled from a woman between 18 and 30 years old in good health. V gene TRBV6-4 combines with J gene TRBJ2-1; 10 nucleotides match TRBD2. Sequencing was carried out using memory (CD45RO+) T cells sorted from blood. DNA of the CDR3: TGTGCCAGCGGGGGGACTAGCGAGTGCAATGAGCAGTTCTTC. Protein sequence: CASGGTSECNEQFF.